This T cell receptor (beta chain) was documented in a study of control samples from healthy donors and cancer patients. The CDR3 length is 14 residues. Germline CDR1 is MNHEY and CDR2 is SVGEGT. Trimming pared 2 bases from V and 0 bases from J, leaving 7 bases between. Sequenced by immunoSEQ multiplex PCR; TCRdb stores in-frame clones only, minus some. This sample has 150,000 to 180,000 clones; approximately 93% occur once, and the top ten carry around 6.2%. This chain links TRBV6-2 or TRBV6-3 with TRBJ1-1, with TRBD1 as a possible D gene (5 bases). The sequence was collected from a man aged 35 to 55 in good health. The sequencing input was blood. The CDR3 DNA reads TGTGCCAGCAGTTACGGGGGGATGAACACTGAAGCTTTCTTT. Translating gives CASSYGGMNTEAFF.